This TCR beta chain comes out of a study of shared clonotypes between healthy human individuals. Study summary: CD4 naive and CD4 memory each took three plates per donor, while CD8 naive took two and CD8 memory one.

The CDR3 extends over 13 amino acids. The germline V gene encodes CDR1 SQVTM and CDR2 ANQGSEA. Deletions cut 3 bases from V and 7 bases from J, with 12 bases between. Generated by immunoSEQ multiplex PCR, the TCRdb table keeps only in-frame clones and is missing some. This sample has more than 2 million clones, with just under 95% found just once. Naive CD8 cells were CD45RO-negative, positively selected for CCR7, excluding terminally differentiated effector memory CD45RA+ cells. This chain uses TRBV29-1 with TRBJ2-2; D might be TRBD1 or TRBD2, each matching 6 bases. This TCR came from a young man in good health. Sequencing used naive CD8+ T cells sorted from blood. This CDR3 is CSVDEGGIGELFF. CDR3 DNA sequence: TGCAGCGTTGACGAAGGGGGGATCGGGGAGCTGTTTTTT.